A selection of T cell receptor beta chains follows, all from one sample in a study of blood T cell repertoires in COVID-19. Using immunoSEQ multiplex PCR, the repertoire was profiled, and TCRdb retains in-frame clones only, with some absent. There are 300,000 to 400,000 clones in the sample; approximately 86% occur only once, and around 3% lies in the top ten. Sequencing was done on a sample of peripheral blood. The source of these receptors is a human donor in a cohort sampled during active COVID-19. Each CDR3 is given with its conserved first and last residue. D genes are given only for firm matches. Expanded clones are given a class, and other clones once, few, many or no size at all.

>TRBD1|TRBJ2-1|TRBV23-1|-
CASTILGTGGVYNEQFF
TGCGCCAGCACCATTTTGGGGACAGGGGGCGTATACAATGAGCAGTTCTTC
>TRBD1|TRBJ1-3|TRBV5-1|-
CASSFGTGGNTIYF
TGCGCCAGCAGCTTTGGGACAGGCGGAAACACCATATATTTT
>TRBD1|TRBJ1-2|TRBV7-8|-
CASSFGTGGNYGYTF
TGTGCCAGCAGCTTCGGGACAGGGGGGAACTATGGCTACACCTTC
>TRBD2|TRBJ2-3|TRBV5-4|-
CASSLQRGASTDTQYF
TGTGCCAGCAGCTTACAGCGGGGGGCGAGCACAGATACGCAGTATTTT
>-|TRBJ1-3|TRBV4-1|-
CASSSQGESGNTIYF
TGCGCCAGCAGCTCACAGGGAGAATCTGGAAACACCATATATTTT
>-|TRBJ1-2|TRBV12-3/TRBV12-4|-
CASSLPGHRGYTF
TGTGCCAGCAGCTTACCCGGACATCGGGGCTACACCTTC
>TRBD2|TRBJ2-5|TRBV19|-
CASSMFFGGRVQETQYF
TGTGCCAGTAGTATGTTCTTCGGCGGGAGGGTACAAGAGACCCAGTACTTC
>-|TRBJ2-7|TRBV15|few
CATSKNTGGEQYF
TGTGCCACCAGCAAAAATACCGGGGGAGAGCAGTACTTC
>TRBD2|TRBJ2-1|TRBV7-8|-
CASSSSGRRNEQFF
TGTGCCAGCAGCAGTAGCGGGAGACGAAATGAGCAGTTCTTC
>-|TRBJ1-1|TRBV6-5|-
CASSHKYRAFF
TGTGCCAGCAGCCATAAATACAGGGCTTTCTTT
>-|TRBJ2-5|TRBV7-3|-
CASSLNAGQETQYF
TGTGCCAGCAGCTTAAATGCGGGGCAAGAGACCCAGTACTTC
>-|TRBJ1-4|TRBV18|-
CASSLRGDNEKLFF
TGTGCCAGCTCACTACGGGGGGATAATGAAAAACTGTTTTTT
>TRBD2|TRBJ2-1|TRBV2|-
CASSEPERGAWGYNEQFF
TGTGCCAGCAGTGAACCCGAGCGGGGGGCTTGGGGCTACAATGAGCAGTTCTTC
>-|TRBJ1-5|TRBV11-2|few
CASSLDRGGNQPQHF
TGTGCCAGCAGCTTAGATAGAGGAGGCAATCAGCCCCAGCATTTT
>TRBD1|TRBJ1-4|TRBV4-1|-
CASSQYTGAGGEKLFF
TGCGCCAGCAGCCAGTATACAGGGGCGGGTGGGGAAAAACTGTTTTTT
>TRBD2|TRBJ2-2|TRBV10-3|-
CAINAGGDGELFF
TGTGCCATCAACGCGGGAGGGGACGGGGAGCTGTTTTTT
>TRBD2|TRBJ2-2|TRBV7-9|-
CASSRKVAGGLPGELFF
TGTGCCAGCAGCCGAAAAGTAGCGGGAGGGCTTCCCGGGGAGCTGTTTTTT
>TRBD2|TRBJ2-5|TRBV27|-
CASSESGSFETQYF
TGTGCCAGCAGCGAAAGCGGGAGTTTCGAGACCCAGTACTTC
>TRBD2|TRBJ2-1|TRBV11-2|-
CASSLVAGGHNEQFF
TGTGCCAGCAGCTTAGTAGCGGGGGGACACAATGAGCAGTTCTTC
>-|TRBJ1-1|TRBV9|-
CASSGDPTGRTEAFF
TGTGCCAGCAGCGGGGATCCTACAGGGAGAACTGAAGCTTTCTTT
>TRBD2|TRBJ2-1|TRBV9|-
CASSVSSGGYNEQFF
TGTGCCAGCAGCGTATCTAGCGGGGGGTACAATGAGCAGTTCTTC
>-|TRBJ1-2|TRBV12-3/TRBV12-4|-
CASNLGLGYGYTF
TGTGCCAGCAACCTGGGCCTGGGCTATGGCTACACCTTC
>TRBD1|TRBJ1-5|TRBV9|-
CASSVGTGGSQPQHF
TGTGCCAGCAGCGTGGGGACAGGGGGGTCTCAGCCCCAGCATTTT
>TRBD1|TRBJ1-2|TRBV6-5|-
CASRETGSYGYTF
TGTGCCAGCAGGGAGACAGGGTCCTATGGCTACACCTTC
>TRBD2|TRBJ2-1|TRBV7-9|-
CASSLVDGLAGDEQFF
TGTGCCAGCAGCTTAGTTGATGGACTAGCGGGAGATGAGCAGTTCTTC
>-|TRBJ2-1|TRBV9|-
CASSVQGNYNEQFF
TGTGCCAGCAGCGTACAGGGCAACTACAATGAGCAGTTCTTC
>-|TRBJ2-5|TRBV5-6|-
CASSSTFAGRETQYF
TGTGCCAGCAGCTCTACCTTCGCGGGGCGTGAGACCCAGTACTTC
>TRBD2|TRBJ2-1|TRBV19|-
CASSIRRGVAGRDNEQFF
TGTGCCAGTAGTATAAGGCGGGGGGTAGCGGGACGAGACAATGAGCAGTTCTTC
>TRBD1|TRBJ1-1|TRBV5-1|-
CASSLALAGRGRNTEAFF
TGCGCCAGCAGCTTGGCGCTCGCGGGCAGGGGGCGAAACACTGAAGCTTTCTTT
>-|TRBJ1-6|TRBV6-5|-
CASSYAGTNSPLHF
TGTGCCAGCAGTTACGCGGGCACTAATTCACCCCTCCACTTT
>TRBD1|TRBJ1-2|TRBV28|few
CATQGANYGYTF
TGTGCCACCCAGGGGGCCAACTATGGCTACACCTTC
>-|TRBJ2-3|TRBV5-6|-
CASSPLGGFGETDTQYF
TGTGCCAGCAGCCCCTTGGGCGGGTTTGGGGAGACAGATACGCAGTATTTT
>TRBD1|TRBJ1-6|TRBV5-1|-
CASSLRSGTGGNSPLHF
TGCGCCAGCAGCTTGAGAAGTGGGACAGGGGGTAATTCACCCCTCCACTTT
>-|TRBJ2-2|TRBV6-6|-
CASNRNTGELFF
TGTGCCAGCAACAGAAACACCGGGGAGCTGTTTTTT
>-|TRBJ2-1|TRBV5-8|-
CASSLLRLGRQFF
TGTGCCAGCAGCTTGTTGAGGTTGGGGCGGCAGTTCTTC
>TRBD1|TRBJ2-7|TRBV30|-
CAWKPQGADEQYF
TGTGCCTGGAAACCTCAGGGGGCAGACGAGCAGTACTTC
>-|TRBJ1-2|TRBV12-3/TRBV12-4|-
CASSSTNYGYTF
TGTGCCAGCAGTTCTACGAACTATGGCTACACCTTC
>-|TRBJ2-5|TRBV3-1/TRBV3-2|once
CASSLPDTGETQYF
TGTGCCAGCAGCCTACCGGATACGGGGGAGACCCAGTACTTC
>-|TRBJ2-7|TRBV9|-
CASSAGLISYEQYF
TGTGCCAGCAGCGCCGGACTCATTAGCTACGAGCAGTACTTC
>TRBD1|TRBJ1-2|TRBV11-2|-
CASSLTGGPFGTGYTF
TGTGCCAGCAGCTTGACAGGGGGCCCCTTCGGTACGGGCTACACCTTC
>TRBD1|TRBJ1-6|TRBV19|-
CASRTGTGGTLHF
TGTGCCAGTAGGACCGGGACAGGGGGGACCCTCCACTTT
>-|TRBJ2-1|TRBV10-2|once
CASSRGSSSYNEQFF
TGCGCCAGCAGTAGGGGGTCGAGCTCCTACAATGAGCAGTTCTTC
>-|TRBJ1-2|TRBV27|-
CASSLGAGGMGGYTF
TGTGCCAGCAGTTTAGGGGCGGGGGGAATGGGTGGCTACACCTTC
>-|TRBJ2-3|TRBV21-1|-
CASSKKAQGNLETDTQYF
TGTGCCAGCAGCAAAAAAGCACAGGGCAATCTAGAAACAGATACGCAGTATTTT
>-|TRBJ2-5|TRBV7-2|-
CASSLYRQTKETQYF
TGTGCCAGCAGCTTATATAGACAGACCAAGGAGACCCAGTACTTC
>-|TRBJ1-2|TRBV25-1|once
CASSPPPGQGNYGYTF
TGTGCCAGCAGTCCCCCCCCTGGGCAGGGAAACTATGGCTACACCTTC
>-|TRBJ1-3|TRBV5-6|-
CASSFRRIYSGNTIYF
TGTGCCAGCAGCTTTAGGCGGATTTACTCTGGAAACACCATATATTTT
>-|TRBJ2-3|TRBV5-1|-
CASRIPSGGEDTQYF
TGCGCCAGCAGAATCCCCAGCGGTGGGGAGGATACGCAGTATTTT
>-|TRBJ1-5|TRBV30|-
CAWSTTGSVALNQPQHF
TGTGCCTGGAGTACGACAGGTTCTGTTGCCCTTAATCAGCCCCAGCATTTT
>-|TRBJ1-3|TRBV7-6|-
CASSLEEGSSGNTIYF
TGTGCCAGCAGCTTAGAAGAGGGTAGTTCCGGAAACACCATATATTTT
>TRBD1|TRBJ2-3|TRBV5-4|-
CAIKTGVRDTQYF
TGTGCCATCAAGACAGGGGTACGAGATACGCAGTATTTT